A selection of T cell receptor beta chains follows, all from one sample in a study of blood T cell repertoires in COVID-19. Data came from immunoSEQ multiplex PCR; TCRdb stores just in-frame clones and leaves some out. Of roughly 250,000 clones in the sample, approximately 84% are singletons; the top ten hold roughly 4%. The sequencing input was peripheral blood. The receptors derive from a man aged 50 or older with acute or convalescent COVID-19. CDR3s include the opening cysteine and the closing phenylalanine or tryptophan.

J gene,V gene,CDR3 protein
TRBJ2-5,TRBV7-6,CASSLAAGPQETQYF
TRBJ2-1,TRBV11-2,CASSLGTSSYNEQFF
TRBJ2-2,TRBV7-3,CASSFLSGSVTGELFF
TRBJ2-1,TRBV7-8,CASSPRRDEQFF
TRBJ1-1,TRBV27,CASSLSINREAFF
TRBJ1-2,TRBV12-3/TRBV12-4,CASSFHRAGYTF
TRBJ1-2,TRBV18,CASSQPGFEGYTF
TRBJ1-5,TRBV28,CASRAWAINQPQHF
TRBJ2-2,TRBV30,CAWSGGASGRTGELFF
TRBJ1-5,TRBV13,CASSFGAAAGQPQHF